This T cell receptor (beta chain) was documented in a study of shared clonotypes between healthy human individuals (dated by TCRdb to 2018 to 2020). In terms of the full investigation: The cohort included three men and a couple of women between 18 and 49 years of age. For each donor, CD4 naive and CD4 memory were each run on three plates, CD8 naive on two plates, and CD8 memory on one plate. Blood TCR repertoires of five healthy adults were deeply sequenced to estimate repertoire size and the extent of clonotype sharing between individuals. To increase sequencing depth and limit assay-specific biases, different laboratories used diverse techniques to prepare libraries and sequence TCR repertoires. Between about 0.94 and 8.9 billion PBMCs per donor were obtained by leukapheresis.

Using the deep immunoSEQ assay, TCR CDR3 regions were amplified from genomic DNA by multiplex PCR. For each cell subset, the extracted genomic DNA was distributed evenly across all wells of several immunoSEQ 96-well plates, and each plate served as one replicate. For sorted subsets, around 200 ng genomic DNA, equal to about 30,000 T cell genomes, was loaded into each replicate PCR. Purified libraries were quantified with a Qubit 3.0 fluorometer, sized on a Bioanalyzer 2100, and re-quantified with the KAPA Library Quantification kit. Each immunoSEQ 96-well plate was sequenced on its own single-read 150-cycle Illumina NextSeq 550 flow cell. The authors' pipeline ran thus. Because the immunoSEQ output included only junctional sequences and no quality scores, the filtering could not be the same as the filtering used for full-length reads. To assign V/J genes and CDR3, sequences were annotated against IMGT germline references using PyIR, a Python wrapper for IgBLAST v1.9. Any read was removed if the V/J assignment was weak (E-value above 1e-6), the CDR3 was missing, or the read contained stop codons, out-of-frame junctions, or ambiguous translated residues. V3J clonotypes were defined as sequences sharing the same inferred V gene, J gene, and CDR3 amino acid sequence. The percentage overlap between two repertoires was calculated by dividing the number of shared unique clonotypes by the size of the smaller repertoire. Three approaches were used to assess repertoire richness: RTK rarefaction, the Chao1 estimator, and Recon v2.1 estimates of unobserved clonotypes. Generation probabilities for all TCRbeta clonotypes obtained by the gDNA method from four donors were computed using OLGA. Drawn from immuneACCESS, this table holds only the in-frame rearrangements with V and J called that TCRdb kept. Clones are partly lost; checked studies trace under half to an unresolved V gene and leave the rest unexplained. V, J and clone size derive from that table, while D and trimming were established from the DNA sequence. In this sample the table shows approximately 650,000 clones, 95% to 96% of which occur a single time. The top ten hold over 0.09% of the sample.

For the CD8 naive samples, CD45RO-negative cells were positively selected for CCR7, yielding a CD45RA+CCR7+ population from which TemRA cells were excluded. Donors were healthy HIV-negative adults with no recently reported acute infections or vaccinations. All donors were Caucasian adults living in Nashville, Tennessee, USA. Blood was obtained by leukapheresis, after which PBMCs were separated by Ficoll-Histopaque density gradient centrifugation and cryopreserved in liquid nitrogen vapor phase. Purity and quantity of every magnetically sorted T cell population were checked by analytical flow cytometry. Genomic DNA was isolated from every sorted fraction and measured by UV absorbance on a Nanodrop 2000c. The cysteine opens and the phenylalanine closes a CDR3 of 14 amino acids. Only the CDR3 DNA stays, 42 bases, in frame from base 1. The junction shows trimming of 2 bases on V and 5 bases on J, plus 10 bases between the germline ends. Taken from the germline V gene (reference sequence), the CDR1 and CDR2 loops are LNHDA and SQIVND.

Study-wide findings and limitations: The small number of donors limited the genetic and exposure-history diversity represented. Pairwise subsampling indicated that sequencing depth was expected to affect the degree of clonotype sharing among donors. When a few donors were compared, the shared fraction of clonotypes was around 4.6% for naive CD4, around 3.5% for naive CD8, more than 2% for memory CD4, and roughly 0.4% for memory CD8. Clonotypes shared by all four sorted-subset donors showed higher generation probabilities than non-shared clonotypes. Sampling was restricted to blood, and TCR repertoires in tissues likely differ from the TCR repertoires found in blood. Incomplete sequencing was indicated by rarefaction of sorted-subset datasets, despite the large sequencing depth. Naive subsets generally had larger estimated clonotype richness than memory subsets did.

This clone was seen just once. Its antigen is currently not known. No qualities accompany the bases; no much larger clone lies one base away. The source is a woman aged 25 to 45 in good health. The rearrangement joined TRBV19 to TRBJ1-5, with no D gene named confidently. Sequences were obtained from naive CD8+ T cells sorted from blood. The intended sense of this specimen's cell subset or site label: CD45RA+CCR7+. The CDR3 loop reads CASSIRDTYQPQHF. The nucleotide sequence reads TGTGCCAGTAGTATAAGGGATACCTATCAGCCCCAGCATTTT.